Listed below are T cell receptor beta chains from one sample, sequenced in a study of vaccination effects on CD4 cells after COVID-19. No antigen has been assigned to these receptors. Data came from immunoSEQ multiplex PCR; TCRdb stores just in-frame clones and leaves some out. The sample includes roughly 75,000 clones, approximately 72% of them seen just once. The input for sequencing was CD4+ T cells from PBMCs cultured with HCoV-OC43 spike peptides, taken before COVID-19 vaccination. Receptors originate from a human donor who received a COVID-19 vaccine. Both conserved end residues are part of each CDR3. The D gene is left open where the match is weak. A clone size is listed for some rows: how often the clone was seen (once, few, many), or a class if it is expanded.

.,TRBV19,TRBJ1-6,.,CASSIRQGYNSPLHF,TGTGCCAGTAGTATCCGGCAAGGGTATAATTCACCCCTCCACTTT
.,TRBV18,TRBJ2-2,.,CASSPGTQNTGELFF,TGTGCCAGCTCACCAGGGACACAGAACACCGGGGAGCTGTTTTTT
.,TRBV5-1,TRBJ1-6,.,CASSQDSYNSPLHF,TGCGCCAGCAGCCAGGACAGCTATAATTCACCCCTCCACTTT
.,TRBV7-9,TRBJ1-3,.,CASSSTTTGNTIYF,TGTGCCAGCAGCTCAACCACAACTGGAAACACCATATATTTT
.,TRBV7-2,TRBJ1-4,.,CASSLALMIRGSGEKLFF,TGTGCCAGCAGCTTAGCTTTAATGATTAGGGGGTCAGGTGAAAAACTGTTTTTT
.,TRBV10-3,TRBJ1-2,.,CAISEAGTLYGYTF,TGTGCCATCAGTGAGGCGGGGACCTTGTATGGCTACACCTTC
.,TRBV5-1,TRBJ2-3,TRBD2,CASSTGAGGNGDTQYF,TGCGCCAGCAGCACCGGAGCGGGGGGAAATGGGGATACGCAGTATTTT
.,TRBV7-2,TRBJ2-6,.,CASSFGSGANVLTF,TGTGCCAGCAGCTTTGGTTCTGGGGCCAACGTCCTGACTTTC
once,TRBV6-5,TRBJ2-3,.,CASREGPDTQYF,TGTGCCAGCAGAGAGGGCCCAGATACGCAGTATTTT
.,TRBV3-1/TRBV3-2,TRBJ2-2,TRBD1,CASSRRDRGSTGELFF,TGTGCCAGCAGCCGCCGGGACAGGGGTAGCACCGGGGAGCTGTTTTTT
.,TRBV7-8,TRBJ1-5,.,CASTPDGQFSNQPQHF,TGTGCCAGCACCCCAGACGGACAGTTTAGCAATCAGCCCCAGCATTTT
.,TRBV20-1,TRBJ2-1,TRBD2,CSARGASGGPLNNEQFF,TGCAGTGCTCGTGGGGCTAGCGGGGGCCCTCTTAACAATGAGCAGTTCTTC
.,TRBV5-1,TRBJ2-1,TRBD2,CASSSGTTASEQFF,TGCGCCAGCAGCTCCGGGACTACAGCGTCTGAGCAGTTCTTC
.,TRBV19,TRBJ2-3,TRBD2,CASSTAGAGGTDTQYF,TGTGCCAGTAGTACAGCCGGGGCGGGGGGGACAGATACGCAGTATTTT
.,TRBV2,TRBJ2-2,.,CASSALTGRELFF,TGTGCCAGCAGTGCCCTCACAGGTCGGGAGCTGTTTTTT
.,TRBV7-3,TRBJ1-1,.,CASSLIHNTEAFF,TGTGCCAGCAGCTTAATTCACAACACTGAAGCTTTCTTT
once,TRBV7-8,TRBJ2-2,.,CASSTNRVKTGELFF,TGTGCCAGCAGCACGAACAGGGTGAAAACCGGGGAGCTGTTTTTT
.,TRBV5-1,TRBJ1-1,.,CASSLVVENTEAFF,TGCGCCAGCAGCTTGGTAGTGGAGAACACTGAAGCTTTCTTT
.,TRBV5-1,TRBJ2-2,TRBD1,CASSWGTGIAAGELFF,TGCGCCAGCAGCTGGGGGACAGGAATAGCTGCCGGGGAGCTGTTTTTT
.,TRBV11-2,TRBJ1-6,.,CASSLATGPSPLHF,TGTGCCAGCAGCTTAGCTACAGGCCCTTCACCCCTCCACTTT
.,TRBV4-1,TRBJ2-5,.,CASSEQPRETQYF,TGCGCCAGCAGCGAACAGCCCCGGGAGACCCAGTACTTC
.,TRBV6-6,TRBJ1-3,.,CASSYTGHSGNTIYF,TGTGCCAGCAGTTACACGGGACATTCCGGAAACACCATATATTTT
.,TRBV18,TRBJ2-5,.,CASSLEETQYF,TGTGCCAGCTCACTCGAAGAGACCCAGTACTTC
few,TRBV27,TRBJ1-2,.,CASSSPQVPYGYTF,TGTGCCAGCAGTTCCCCTCAGGTTCCCTATGGCTACACCTTC
few,TRBV6-1,TRBJ2-2,.,CASSEGTGELFF,TGTGCCAGCAGTGAGGGGACCGGGGAGCTGTTTTTT
.,TRBV19,TRBJ2-2,.,CASSILGRDTGELFF,TGTGCCAGTAGTATTTTAGGACGGGACACCGGGGAGCTGTTTTTT
.,TRBV25-1,TRBJ1-2,.,CASSEAVYGYTF,TGTGCCAGCAGTGAGGCTGTCTATGGCTACACCTTC
few,TRBV7-2,TRBJ1-6,.,CASRPTGLNSPLHF,TGTGCCAGCAGACCTACGGGTCTTAATTCACCCCTCCACTTT
once,TRBV5-1,TRBJ2-3,TRBD2,CASSPLAGGPDTQYF,TGCGCCAGCAGCCCATTAGCGGGGGGGCCGGATACGCAGTATTTT
.,TRBV27,TRBJ2-3,TRBD2,CASSFLAGANTQYF,TGTGCCAGCAGTTTCCTAGCGGGGGCGAATACGCAGTATTTT
.,TRBV2,TRBJ2-3,TRBD1,CASSGQGATTDTQYF,TGTGCCAGCAGTGGCCAGGGGGCCACCACAGATACGCAGTATTTT
.,TRBV4-1,TRBJ2-1,.,CASSQVDPNNEQFF,TGCGCCAGCAGCCAAGTCGACCCCAACAATGAGCAGTTCTTC